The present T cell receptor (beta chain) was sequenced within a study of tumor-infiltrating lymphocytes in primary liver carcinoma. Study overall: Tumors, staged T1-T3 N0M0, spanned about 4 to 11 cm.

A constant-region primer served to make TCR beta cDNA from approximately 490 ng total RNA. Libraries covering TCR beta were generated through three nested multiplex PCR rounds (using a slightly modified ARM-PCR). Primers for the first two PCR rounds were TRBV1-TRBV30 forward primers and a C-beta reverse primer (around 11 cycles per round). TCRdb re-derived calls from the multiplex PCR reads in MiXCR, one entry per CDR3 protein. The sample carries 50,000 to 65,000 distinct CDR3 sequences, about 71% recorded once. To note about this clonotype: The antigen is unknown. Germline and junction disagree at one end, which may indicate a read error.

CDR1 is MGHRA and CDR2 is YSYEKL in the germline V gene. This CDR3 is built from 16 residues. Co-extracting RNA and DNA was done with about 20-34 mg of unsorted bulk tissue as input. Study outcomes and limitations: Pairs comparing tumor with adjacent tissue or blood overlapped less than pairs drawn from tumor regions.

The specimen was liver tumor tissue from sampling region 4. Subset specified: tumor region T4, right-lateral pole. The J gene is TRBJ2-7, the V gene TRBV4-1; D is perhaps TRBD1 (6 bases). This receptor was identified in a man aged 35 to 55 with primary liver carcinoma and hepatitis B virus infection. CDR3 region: CASSHTIGGAVYEQYF. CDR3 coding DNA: TGCGCCAGCAGCCACACCATAGGGGGAGCCGTCTACGAGCAGTATTTC.